Each of the 21 T cell receptor beta chains below was sequenced from the same sample in a study of blood T cell repertoires in COVID-19. TCRdb's copy holds only in-frame clones and misses some; the assay was immunoSEQ multiplex PCR. The sample yields about 190,000 clones, around 90% seen once. What was sequenced was peripheral blood. Source of these receptors: a man between 50 and 59 years old with acute or convalescent COVID-19.

The table lists this clone with a count of one. V is TRBV5-4 and J is TRBJ1-1, with D possibly matching TRBD1 (6 bases). Germline V lookup: CDR1 SGHNT, CDR2 YYREEE (reference sequence). The CDR3 is made up of 16 amino acids. Trimming removed 4 bases at V and 5 bases at J, with 21 bases between. Written as DNA, the CDR3 is TGTGCCAGCAGCCTAGGTAGGGGGTTGGATTTAACTGAAGCTTTCTTT. Protein sequence: CASSLGRGLDLTEAFF.

The V call is TRBV15, the J call TRBJ2-1; TRBD2 agrees at 13 bases. Germline lookup yields CDR1 LNHNV and CDR2 YYDKDF (reference sequence). V lost 1 base and J lost 8; bases outside the gene matches: 5. The CDR3 has 16 residues. CDR3 region: CATSRGGLAGSDEQFF. The CDR3 DNA sequence: TGTGCCACCAGCAGAGGGGGACTAGCGGGGAGCGATGAGCAGTTCTTC.

The rearrangement uses TRBV29-1 and TRBJ2-2; TRBD1 agrees at 7 bases. The CDR3 contains 14 residues. CDR1 and CDR2 (germline): SQVTM, ANQGSEA. The V segment lost 5 bases and the J segment 3 bases; nucleotides outside the gene matches: 6. CDR3 amino acids: CSVPNRGDTGELFF. DNA of the CDR3: TGCAGCGTTCCTAACAGGGGTGACACCGGGGAGCTGTTTTTT.

CDR3 sequence (DNA): TGTGCCGCCGGGGTGTCAGAACTAAACCAAGCTTTCTTT. This codes for CAAGVSELNQAFF. This chain links TRBV5-4 with TRBJ1-1; D not resolved. With 10 bases removed from V and 9 bases from J, the gap between germline ends came to 22 bases. The CDR3 is made up of 13 amino acids. CDR1 SGHNT and CDR2 YYREEE come from the germline V gene (reference sequence).

The chain uses TRBV13 and TRBJ1-1; the match to TRBD1 covers 7 bases. The V segment lost 5 bases and the J segment 2 bases; nucleotides outside the gene matches: 8. This CDR3 region has 15 residues. CDR1 is PRHDT and CDR2 is FYEKMQ in the germline V gene (reference sequence). The CDR3 coding sequence is TGTGCCAGCAGCCCCCCGGGGACAGTTAACACTGAAGCTTTCTTT. Its translation: CASSPPGTVNTEAFF.

The chain carries TRBV7-9 and TRBJ2-1; 10 bases fit TRBD1. V lost 3 bases to trimming and J lost 1 base; unmatched junction nucleotides: 3. This CDR3 region has 16 residues. CDR1 and CDR2 from the germline V gene are SEHNR and FQNEAQ (reference sequence). CDR3 bases: TGTGCCAGCAGCTTGACAGGGGGCAGGTCCTACAATGAGCAGTTCTTC. This translates into CASSLTGGRSYNEQFF.

The chain joins TRBV15 to TRBJ1-6, with TRBD1 as a possible D gene (6 bases). The V end lost 3 bases, the J end lost 12 bases, and 21 bases lay between the germline ends. The CDR3 sequence is 16 residues long. Per germline, CDR1 LNHNV and CDR2 YYDKDF (reference sequence). The CDR3 reads CATSSPRGGQQKPLHF. The CDR3 DNA reads TGTGCCACCAGCAGTCCTAGAGGTGGACAGCAAAAACCCCTCCACTTT. The complete variable domain, with remaining parts taken from reference TRBV15 and TRBJ1-6, reads DAMVIQNPRYQVTQFGKPVTLSCSQTLNHNVMYWYQQKSSQAPKLLFHYYDKDFNNEADTPDNFQSRRPNTSFCFLDIRSPGLGDTAMYLCATSSPRGGQQKPLHFGNGTRLTVT.

This clone has just a few counts. The chain is built from TRBV1 and TRBJ2-7; the D call TRBD2 from the table was never checked on the DNA. TRBV1 constitutes a pseudogene. This CDR3 is built from 16 residues. This CDR3 is CTSSQGPSGNAYEQYV. The CDR3 region has the DNA TGCACCAGCAGCCAAGGGCCTAGCGGGAACGCCTACGAGCAGTACGTC.

The rearrangement joins TRBV19 to TRBJ2-1; 7 positions match TRBD2. V lost 10 bases to trimming and J lost 6 bases; unmatched junction nucleotides: 6. CDR1 is LNHDA and CDR2 is SQIVND in the germline V gene (reference sequence). The CDR3 runs to 12 residues. The CDR3: CATAGGGNEQFF. CDR3 bases: TGTGCCACCGCCGGCGGGGGCAATGAGCAGTTCTTC. The full variable domain, in which reference TRBV19 and TRBJ2-1 provide the parts outside the CDR3, is DGGITQSPKYLFRKEGQNVTLSCEQNLNHDAMYWYRQDPGQGLRLIYYSQIVNDFQKGDIAEGYSVSREKKESFPLTVTSAQKNPTAFYLCATAGGGNEQFFGPGTRLTVL.

V usage is TRBV5-5 and J usage is TRBJ2-1, with D tentatively TRBD1 (6 bases). The CDR3 contains 15 residues. Germline CDR1 is SGHKS and CDR2 is YYEKEE (reference sequence). Trimming shortened V by 3 bases and J by 5 bases, and 15 bases separated the two germline ends. CDR3 coding DNA: TGTGCCAGCAGCTCTTTACAGGGTTACGACAATGAGCAGTTCTTC. Translating it yields CASSSLQGYDNEQFF.

The gene calls are TRBV6-5 and TRBJ2-3; 10 bases agree with TRBD2. The ends lost 6 bases at V and 2 bases at J; junction bases unmatched: 2. The V gene's germline CDR1 is MNHEY and CDR2 SVGAGI. The CDR3 runs to 14 residues. The CDR3 sequence is CASRLAGITDTQYF. CDR3 bases: TGTGCCAGCAGACTAGCGGGGATCACAGATACGCAGTATTTT.

The gene calls are TRBV6-5 and TRBJ2-2; TRBD1 is a possible D gene (5 bases). This CDR3 has 15 amino acids. From germline, CDR1 is MNHEY and CDR2 SVGAGI. Trimming left V 5 bases short and J 0 bases short, with 10 bases between. The CDR3 loop reads CASSPQDPNTGELFF. CDR3 in DNA: TGTGCCAGCAGTCCACAGGACCCGAACACCGGGGAGCTGTTTTTT.

This rearrangement joins TRBV19 to TRBJ1-1; TRBD1 matches 7 bases. CDR1 and CDR2 from the germline V gene are LNHDA and SQIVND (reference sequence). The CDR3 totals 13 residues. The V and J ends lost 5 bases and 6 bases, in that order; junction bases with no gene match: 6. CDR3 DNA sequence: TGTGCCAGTAGTTTTACAGGGGCGGCTGAAGCTTTCTTT. This gives the protein CASSFTGAAEAFF.

The chain couples TRBV6-5 to TRBJ1-1, with D perhaps TRBD1 (5 bases). Deletions cut 3 bases from V and 1 base from J, with 12 bases between. CDR1 and CDR2 from the germline V gene are MNHEY and SVGAGI. This CDR3 contains 15 residues. In nucleotides, the CDR3 is TGTGCCAGCAGTTATAGGTTGGGGGGGAACACTGAAGCTTTCTTT. It yields the protein CASSYRLGGNTEAFF.

The sample holds one count of this clone. The chain links TRBV6-6 to TRBJ1-2; no reliable D call. This CDR3 spans 15 amino acids. CDR1 MNHNY and CDR2 SVGAGI come from the germline V gene (reference sequence). Deletions cut 0 bases from V and 4 bases from J, with 12 bases between. DNA of the CDR3: TGTGCCAGCAGTTACTCGACCGGGAAAGCCTATGGCTACACCTTC. Translation gives CASSYSTGKAYGYTF.

The rearrangement links TRBV3-1 (or the pseudogene TRBV3-2) to TRBJ1-5; 7 nucleotides agree with TRBD1. Losses at the gene ends were 4 bases for V and 6 bases for J; bases not matched to a gene: 6. Germline loops: CDR1 LGHDT, CDR2 YNNKEL (reference sequence). This CDR3 region has 14 residues. Here the CDR3 reads CASSLTGVGQPQHF. CDR3 nucleotides: TGTGCCAGCAGCCTCACAGGGGTTGGTCAGCCCCAGCATTTT.

The rearrangement joins TRBV9 to TRBJ2-5; D may be TRBD1 (6 bases). There are 15 residues in the CDR3. The germline V gene has CDR1 SGDLS and CDR2 YYNGEE. V dropped 2 bases and J dropped 5 bases, with 16 bases sitting between them. In DNA form, the CDR3 reads TGTGCCAGCAGCGTCTTGGGGGCTGTTCTCGAGACCCAGTACTTC. It yields the protein CASSVLGAVLETQYF.

This chain uses TRBV3-1 (or the pseudogene TRBV3-2) with TRBJ1-6; 7 bases agree with TRBD1. Unmatched junction bases numbered 15, after V lost 1 base and J lost 6 bases. CDR3 length: 19 amino acids. The germline gives CDR1 LGHDT, CDR2 YNNKEL (reference sequence). The CDR3 DNA follows: TGTGCCAGCAGCCAAGCACCCAGACAGGGAGTAAGGCGTAATTCACCCCTCCACTTT. Translated: CASSQAPRQGVRRNSPLHF.

The genes are TRBV10-3 and TRBJ1-2; D gene uncertain. V was cut by 0 bases and J by 4 bases, with 12 bases left in between. The germline CDR1 and CDR2 sequences are ENHRY and SYGVKD. There are 15 residues in the CDR3. The CDR3 spells CAISESFEGGYGYTF. DNA for the CDR3: TGTGCCATCAGTGAGTCGTTCGAAGGCGGCTATGGCTACACCTTC.

V gene TRBV19 combines with J gene TRBJ1-3; possible D gene TRBD1, 6 bases. Deletions cut 3 bases from V and 2 bases from J, with 11 bases between. In germline, CDR1 is LNHDA, CDR2 SQIVND (reference sequence). This CDR3 region has 15 residues. The CDR3 nucleotides read TGTGCCAGTAGTATGACCCCAGGGGCTGGAAACACCATATATTTT. It specifies CASSMTPGAGNTIYF.

The chain uses TRBV11-2 and TRBJ2-3, with D possibly matching TRBD2 (6 bases). The germline CDR1 and CDR2 sequences are SGHAT and FQNNGV. The V gene lost 3 bases and the J gene lost 3 bases, with 10 bases spanning the gap. The CDR3 length is 14 residues. The CDR3, as DNA: TGTGCCAGCAGCTTCAGGCGGGAAACAGATACGCAGTATTTT. It yields the protein CASSFRRETDTQYF.